Shown below are 9 T cell receptor beta chains from a single sample sequenced in a study of T-cell memory formation after mild COVID-19. TCRdb independently ran MiXCR on the 5' RACE reads; one entry per CDR3 protein. The sample records about 150,000 distinct CDR3 sequences, over 6% being singletons. Input material: PBMCs or a T cell subset sorted from them (not recorded which). These receptors all come from an adult woman who had mild COVID-19 (a few samples of this study predate the infection). Cell type and time point are not known.

This chain joins TRBV2 and TRBJ1-1; the D gene is possibly TRBD1 (6 bases). CDR3 size: 15 residues. Germline assignment: CDR1 SNHLY and CDR2 FYNNEI. Trimming took 2 bases from V and 4 from J, leaving 14 bases between them. The CDR3 here is CASSERGDRSTEAFF. CDR3 coding DNA: TGTGCCAGCAGTGAAAGGGGGGATCGGAGCACTGAAGCTTTCTTT.

This clonotype appeared many times. The chain recombines TRBV5-1 with TRBJ2-5, with 8 bases fitting TRBD1. In germline, CDR1 is SGHRS, CDR2 YFSETQ. The trim removed 4 bases at V and 3 bases at J, leaving 8 bases unmatched. This CDR3 comprises 15 residues. CDR3 sequence reads: CASSKGDRPKETQYF. The CDR3 DNA reads as TGCGCCAGCAGCAAGGGGGACAGGCCAAAAGAGACCCAGTACTTC.

This clonotype has a count of ten or more. The chain uses TRBV12-3 or TRBV12-4 and TRBJ2-1; the D is unclear. CDR3 length: 12 residues. V was shortened by 3 bases and J by 4 bases, with 4 bases between the two germline ends. The CDR3 region is CASSFRYNEQFF. The CDR3 coding sequence is TGTGCCAGCAGTTTCAGGTACAATGAGCAGTTCTTC.

The table lists this clonotype with many counts. This chain joins TRBV20-1 and TRBJ1-2; D is unclear. Trimming took 6 bases from V and 8 from J, leaving 13 bases between them. Germline loops: CDR1 DFQATT, CDR2 SNEGSKA (reference sequence). The CDR3 contains 11 residues. The CDR3 here is CSAPGPSGYTF. CDR3 coding DNA: TGCAGTGCCCCGGGCCCGTCGGGCTACACCTTC.

This clonotype was counted ten times or more. The chain couples TRBV2 to TRBJ1-1; D perhaps matches TRBD1 (5 bases). V was clipped by 4 bases and J by 0 bases, with 9 bases between them. CDR3 length: 14 residues. CDR1 and CDR2 (germline): SNHLY, FYNNEI. CDR3 coding DNA: TGTGCCAGCAGTGCACAGGTCATGAACACTGAAGCTTTCTTT. It yields the protein CASSAQVMNTEAFF.

This clonotype was counted between two and nine times. The chain employs TRBV2 and TRBJ2-3; D gene ambiguous. Germline CDR1 is SNHLY and CDR2 is FYNNEI. The CDR3 runs 14 residues. Trimming stripped 10 bases from V and 3 bases from J, with 17 bases between. In DNA form, the CDR3 reads TGTGCCAACTTCGGCGGTTCGAAAACAGATACGCAGTATTTT. This translates into CANFGGSKTDTQYF.

This clonotype appeared many times. The CDR3 DNA reads as TGCAGTGCTAGAGGGAACACCTACGAGCAGTACTTC. The encoded protein is CSARGNTYEQYF. The rearrangement links TRBV20-1 to TRBJ2-7; no reliable D call. CDR3 size: 12 residues. The V gene's germline CDR1 is DFQATT and CDR2 SNEGSKA (reference sequence). Trimming took 1 base from V and 2 from J, leaving 6 bases between them.

Worth noting for this clonotype: A read error may explain this, as a much larger clone is one base away. The chain recombines TRBV5-1 with TRBJ2-3, with TRBD2 matching over 10 bases. Germline CDR1 reads SGHRS; CDR2 reads YFSETQ. The CDR3 has 15 amino acids. CDR3: CVSSLLAGGTDTQYF. CDR3 sequence (DNA): TGCGTCAGCAGCTTGTTAGCGGGGGGTACAGATACGCAGTATTTT.

There are many counts of this clonotype. J is TRBJ2-6 and V is TRBV12-3 or TRBV12-4, with 8 bases fitting TRBD1. With 6 bases clipped from V and 11 bases from J, the junction kept 12 bases outside the gene matches. The CDR3 sequence is 15 residues long. The CDR3 protein is CASRLGRTGKDVLTF. The CDR3 DNA reads as TGTGCCAGCAGGTTGGGTCGGACAGGGAAAGACGTCCTGACTTTC.